This T cell receptor beta chain derives from a study of a mutant IDH1 vaccine in newly diagnosed glioma. Study-level background: In the visit schedule, V12 fell in week 35, while V13 fell in week 47. Study-wide results and caveats: Pseudoprogression apparently tracked independently of changes in top peripheral T cell clonotypes.

There are 17 residues in the CDR3. Germline lookup yields CDR1 SGHTS and CDR2 YDEGEE. Trimming took 4 bases from V and 5 from J; bases not matched to a gene: 13. Assay: immunoSEQ multiplex PCR; the TCRdb copy retains only in-frame clones and omits some. The sample has 45,000 to 65,000 clones, almost 65% seen once. Time point of the sample: week 47, end of study. All doses held 300 ug of mutant IDH1 20-mer peptide, with topical imiquimod. Donor diagnoses consisted of new WHO grade 3 or 4 IDH1-mutant, ATRX-lost astrocytomas. A remark on this clone: The antigen is not known.

Material: peripheral blood mononuclear cells (PBMCs), obtained from a glioma patient whose treatment included an IDH1 peptide vaccine. The chain links TRBV5-8 to TRBJ1-4; 8 bases line up with TRBD1. This TCR came from a man in his forties with glioma. Some clones in this sample may be carry-over from other donors' samples. CDR3 sequence: CASSESGTGAKNEKLFF. CDR3 nucleotides: TGTGCCAGCAGCGAATCCGGGACAGGAGCGAAGAATGAAAAACTGTTTTTT.